This record covers a single T cell receptor (beta chain). The germline CDR1 and CDR2 sequences are SQVTM and ANQGSEA. V was clipped by 8 bases and J by 4 bases, with 15 bases between them. This CDR3 is 13 amino acids long. The entry originates in a study of metastatic and nonmetastatic thyroid tumors. TCRdb re-called the PCR reads with MiXCR. The table includes tens of thousands of clones, roughly 26% detected once. Every patient underwent thyroid surgery untreated. The chain carries TRBV29-1 and TRBJ2-1, with D perhaps TRBD2 (5 bases). The receptor's source is a female donor with papillary thyroid cancer or a benign thyroid nodule (not recorded which). Some clones in this sample may be carry-over from other donors' samples. The sequencing input was blood. The CDR3 spells CSLGLAYYNEQFF. CDR3 DNA: TGCAGCCTGGGATTAGCGTATTACAATGAGCAGTTCTTC.